This paragraph reports one TCR beta chain. Molecules of cDNA were individually given unique molecular identifiers that were attached to them. One entry per CDR3 protein, called by TCRdb with MiXCR from the 5' RACE reads. Of 75,000 to 95,000 distinct CDR3 sequences listed, roughly 17% are singletons. These data belong to a study of early T cells in non-severe SARS-CoV-2 infection. Study summary: Bulk RNA isolated from unsorted whole blood underwent sequencing; chains were not paired.

Germline CDR1 is SGHAT and CDR2 is FQNNGV. V was shortened by 5 bases and J by 5 bases, with 18 bases between the two germline ends. The CDR3 covers 16 residues. Sequenced material: whole blood, taken at baseline. The clonotype comes from an adult who was a healthcare worker with PCR-confirmed SARS-CoV-2 infection or an uninfected control (not recorded which). J is TRBJ2-2 and V is TRBV11-2; D is possibly TRBD2 (6 bases). CDR3 amino acids: CASSRFRELVTGELFF. The CDR3 DNA is TGTGCCAGCAGCCGATTTCGGGAGCTGGTGACCGGGGAGCTGTTTTTT.